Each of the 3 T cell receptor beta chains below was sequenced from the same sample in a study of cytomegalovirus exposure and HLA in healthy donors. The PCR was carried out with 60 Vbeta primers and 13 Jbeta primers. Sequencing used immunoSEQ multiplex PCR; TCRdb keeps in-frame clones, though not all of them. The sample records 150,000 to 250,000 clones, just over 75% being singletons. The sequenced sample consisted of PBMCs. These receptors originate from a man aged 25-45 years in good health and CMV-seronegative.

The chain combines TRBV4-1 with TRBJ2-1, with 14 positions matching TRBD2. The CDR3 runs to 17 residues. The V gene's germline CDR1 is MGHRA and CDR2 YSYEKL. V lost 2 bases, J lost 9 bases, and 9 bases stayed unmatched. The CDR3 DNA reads TGCGCCAGCAGCCAACTCGGACTAGCGGGAGGTCCGGGTGAGCAGTTCTTC. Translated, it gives CASSQLGLAGGPGEQFF.

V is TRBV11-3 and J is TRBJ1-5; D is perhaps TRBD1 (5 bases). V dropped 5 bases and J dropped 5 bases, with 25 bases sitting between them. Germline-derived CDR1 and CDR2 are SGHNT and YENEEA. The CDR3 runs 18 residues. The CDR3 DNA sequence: TGTGCCAGCAGCGCAGACTACCATCGGACCCGGGGGTATCAGCCCCAGCATTTT. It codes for CASSADYHRTRGYQPQHF.

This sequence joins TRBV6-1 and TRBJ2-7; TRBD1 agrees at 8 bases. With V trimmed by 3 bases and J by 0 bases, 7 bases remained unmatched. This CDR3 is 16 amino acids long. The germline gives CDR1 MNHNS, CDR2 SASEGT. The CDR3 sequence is CASSDSTGELSYEQYF. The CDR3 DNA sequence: TGTGCCAGCAGTGATTCGACAGGGGAACTCTCCTACGAGCAGTACTTC.